This entry features one T cell receptor beta chain sequence. The ends lost 6 bases at V and 7 bases at J; junction bases unmatched: 9. This CDR3 region has 13 residues. Germline CDR1 MNHEY, CDR2 SMNVEV (reference sequence). TCRdb's table, derived via immunoSEQ multiplex PCR, lists solely in-frame clones and lacks some. This sample carries 250,000 to 300,000 clones, 90% of them seen once, and the ten largest clones take roughly 1.1%. This sample was taken from a study of blood T cell repertoires in COVID-19. Overall study: Collection of acute and convalescent COVID-19 samples took place in the United States, Italy and Spain.

The V call is TRBV27, the J call TRBJ2-7, with 7 bases fitting TRBD1. The TCR comes from a young woman who had recovered from COVID-19. The sequencing input was PBMCs or T cells enriched from blood (not recorded which). CDR3 protein: CASSMTGLGEQYF. CDR3 nucleotide sequence: TGTGCCAGCAGCATGACAGGGCTGGGGGAGCAGTACTTC.